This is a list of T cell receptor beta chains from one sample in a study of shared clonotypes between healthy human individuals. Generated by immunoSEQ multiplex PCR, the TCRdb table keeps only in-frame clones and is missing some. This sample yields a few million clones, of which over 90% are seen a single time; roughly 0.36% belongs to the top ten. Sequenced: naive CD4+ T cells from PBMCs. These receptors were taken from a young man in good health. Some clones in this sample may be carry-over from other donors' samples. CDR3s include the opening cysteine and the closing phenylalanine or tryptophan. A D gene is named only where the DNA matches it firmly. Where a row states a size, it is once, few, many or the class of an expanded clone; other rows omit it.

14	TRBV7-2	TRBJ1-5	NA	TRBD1	CASNLGTGGQPQHF	TGTGCCAGCAACTTAGGGACAGGTGGCCAGCCCCAGCATTTT
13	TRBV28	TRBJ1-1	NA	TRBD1	CASRQGLATEAFF	TGTGCCAGCCGACAGGGTCTGGCCACTGAAGCTTTCTTT
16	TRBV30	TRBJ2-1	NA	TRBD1	CAWSVDRTGTYNEQFF	TGTGCCTGGAGTGTAGATCGGACAGGGACCTACAATGAGCAGTTCTTC
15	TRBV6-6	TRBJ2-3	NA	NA	CASSYQGGSTDTQYF	TGTGCCAGCAGTTACCAGGGGGGTAGCACAGATACGCAGTATTTT
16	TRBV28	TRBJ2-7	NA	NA	CASSPPGSEVIYEQYF	TGTGCCAGCAGTCCCCCCGGAAGTGAAGTCATCTACGAGCAGTACTTC
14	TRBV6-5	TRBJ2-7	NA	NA	CATHRAGSSYEQYF	TGTGCCACCCACAGGGCGGGAAGCTCCTACGAGCAGTACTTC
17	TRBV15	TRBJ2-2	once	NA	CATSSLGGLRYTGELFF	TGTGCCACCAGCAGTTTAGGAGGTCTGCGATACACCGGGGAGCTGTTTTTT
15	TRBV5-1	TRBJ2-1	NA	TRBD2	CASSFLAGGRDEQFF	TGCGCCAGCAGTTTTCTAGCGGGAGGGAGGGATGAGCAGTTCTTC
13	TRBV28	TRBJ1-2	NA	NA	CASSFSINYGYTF	TGTGCCAGCAGTTTTTCAATAAACTATGGCTACACCTTC
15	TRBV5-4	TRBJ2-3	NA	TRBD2	CASSRGLASTDTQYF	TGTGCCAGCAGCCGGGGACTAGCGAGCACAGATACGCAGTATTTT
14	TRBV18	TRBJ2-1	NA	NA	CASSPSLGGYEQFF	TGTGCCAGCTCACCCTCTCTGGGGGGATATGAGCAGTTCTTC
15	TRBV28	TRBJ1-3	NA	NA	CASSSRGLSGNTIYF	TGTGCCAGCAGTTCCAGGGGCCTCTCTGGAAACACCATATATTTT
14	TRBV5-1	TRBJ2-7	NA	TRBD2	CASSYSGSSYEQYF	TGCGCCAGCAGCTACAGCGGGAGCTCCTACGAGCAGTACTTC
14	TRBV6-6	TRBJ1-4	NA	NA	CASSYGGQGGKLFF	TGTGCCAGCAGTTATGGGGGGCAAGGAGGAAAACTGTTTTTT
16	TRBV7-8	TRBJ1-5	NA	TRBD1	CASSAPPTGAAQPQHF	TGTGCCAGCAGCGCACCACCAACAGGGGCGGCTCAGCCCCAGCATTTT
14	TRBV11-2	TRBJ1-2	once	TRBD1	CASSPTDRAEGYTF	TGTGCCAGCAGCCCTACCGACAGGGCTGAGGGCTACACCTTC
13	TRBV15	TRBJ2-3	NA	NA	CATSRQATDTQYF	TGTGCCACCAGCAGGCAGGCCACAGATACGCAGTATTTT
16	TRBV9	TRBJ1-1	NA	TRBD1	CASSTRQGWTNTEAFF	TGTGCCAGCAGCACCCGACAGGGTTGGACGAACACTGAAGCTTTCTTT
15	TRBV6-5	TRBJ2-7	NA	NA	CASSGGHTNGDEQYF	TGTGCCAGCAGTGGGGGGCATACCAATGGGGACGAGCAGTACTTC
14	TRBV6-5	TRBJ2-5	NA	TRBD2	CASSGLAVGETQYF	TGTGCCAGCAGTGGGCTAGCGGTGGGGGAGACCCAGTACTTC
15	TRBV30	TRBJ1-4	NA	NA	CAWSVGAATNEKLFF	TGTGCCTGGAGTGTGGGAGCCGCAACTAATGAAAAACTGTTTTTT
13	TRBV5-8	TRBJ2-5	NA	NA	CASSILDLETQYF	TGTGCCAGCAGCATACTAGATTTGGAGACCCAGTACTTC
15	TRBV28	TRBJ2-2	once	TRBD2	CASSPPSGNAGELFF	TGTGCCAGCAGTCCCCCTAGCGGGAACGCCGGGGAGCTGTTTTTT